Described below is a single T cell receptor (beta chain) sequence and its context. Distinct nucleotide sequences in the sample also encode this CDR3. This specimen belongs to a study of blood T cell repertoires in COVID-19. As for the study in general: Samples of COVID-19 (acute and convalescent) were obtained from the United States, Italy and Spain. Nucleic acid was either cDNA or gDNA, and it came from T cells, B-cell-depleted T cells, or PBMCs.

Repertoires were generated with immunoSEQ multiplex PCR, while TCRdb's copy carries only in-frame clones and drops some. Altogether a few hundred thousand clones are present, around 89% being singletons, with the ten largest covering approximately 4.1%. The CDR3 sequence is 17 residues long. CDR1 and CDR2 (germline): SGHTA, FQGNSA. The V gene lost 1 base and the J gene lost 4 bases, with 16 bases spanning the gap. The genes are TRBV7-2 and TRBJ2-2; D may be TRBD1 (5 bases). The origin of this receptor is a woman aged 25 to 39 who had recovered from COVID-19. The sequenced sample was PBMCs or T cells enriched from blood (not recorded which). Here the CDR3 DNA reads TGTGCCAGCAGCTTAGTAGGGGTGGGGTCAGGCACCGGGGAGCTGTTTTTT. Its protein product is CASSLVGVGSGTGELFF.